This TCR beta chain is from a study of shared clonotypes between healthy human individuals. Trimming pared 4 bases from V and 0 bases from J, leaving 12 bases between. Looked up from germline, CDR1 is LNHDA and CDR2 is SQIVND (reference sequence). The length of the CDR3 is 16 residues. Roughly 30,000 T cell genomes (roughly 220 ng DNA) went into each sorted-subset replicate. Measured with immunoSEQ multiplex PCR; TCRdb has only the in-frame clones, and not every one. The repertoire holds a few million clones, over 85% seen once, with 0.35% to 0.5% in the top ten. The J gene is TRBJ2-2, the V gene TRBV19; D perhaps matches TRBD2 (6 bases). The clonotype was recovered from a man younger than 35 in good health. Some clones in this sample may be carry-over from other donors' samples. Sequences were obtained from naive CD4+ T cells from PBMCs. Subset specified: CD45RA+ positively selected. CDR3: CASSTPWRANTGELFF. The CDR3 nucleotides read TGTGCCAGTAGTACACCTTGGAGGGCGAACACCGGGGAGCTGTTTTTT.